This passage covers 18 T cell receptor beta chains from one sample sequenced in a study of blood T cells in healthy people across ages. Combining a sample-barcoded 5' primer with a J-beta primer mix, a second PCR ran for about 6 to 12 cycles. TCRdb redid the calling of the 5' RACE reads with MiXCR, one entry per CDR3 protein. The sample has hundreds of thousands of distinct CDR3 sequences, roughly 49% seen once. Material for sequencing was blood. These TCRs come from a woman in her sixties or seventies in good health.

The V and J genes are TRBV11-2 and TRBJ2-7; no clear D gene. The length of the CDR3 is 13 residues. The V and J ends lost 2 bases and 1 base respectively, with 6 bases between them. Germline V gene data show CDR1 as SGHAT and CDR2 as FQNNGV. The CDR3 protein is CASSLHTSYEQYF. As DNA, the CDR3 is TGTGCCAGCAGCTTACATACATCCTACGAGCAGTACTTC. Using reference TRBV11-2 and TRBJ2-7 for the parts outside the CDR3, the full variable domain is EAGVAQSPRYKIIEKRQSVAFWCNPISGHATLYWYQQILGQGPKLLIQFQNNGVVDDSQLPKDRFSAERLKGVDSTLKIQPAKLEDSAVYLCASSLHTSYEQYFGPGTRLTVT.

This clonotype has a handful of counts. The chain carries TRBV4-2 and TRBJ2-7; D is possibly TRBD2 (6 bases). V lost 0 bases and J lost 1, with 10 bases in between. Germline-derived CDR1 and CDR2 are LGHNA and YNFKEQ. The CDR3 loop spans 15 amino acids. This chain's CDR3 is CASSQETSSSYEQYF. The CDR3 coding sequence is TGTGCCAGCAGCCAAGAGACTAGTTCATCCTACGAGCAGTACTTC.

Only a few counts were recorded for this clonotype. J is TRBJ2-7 and V is TRBV20-1; tentative D call: TRBD2 (5 bases). This CDR3 has 12 residues. V lost 4 bases and J lost 6, with 13 bases in between. Germline V lookup: CDR1 DFQATT, CDR2 SNEGSKA (reference sequence). The CDR3 sequence is CSAKGRVGEQYF. In nucleotides, the CDR3 is TGCAGTGCTAAAGGGCGGGTTGGCGAGCAGTACTTC.

This chain links TRBV5-1 with TRBJ2-3, with 9 bases fitting TRBD2. J gave up 3 bases and V 2 bases, and 7 bases lay outside the gene matches. Per the germline V gene, CDR1 is SGHRS and CDR2 is YFSETQ. The CDR3 contains 16 residues. This chain's CDR3 is CASSFQASGKTDTQYF. CDR3 coding DNA: TGCGCCAGCAGCTTCCAAGCTAGCGGGAAAACAGATACGCAGTATTTT.

The J gene is TRBJ2-1, the V gene TRBV12-3 or TRBV12-4, with TRBD2 matching over 11 bases. This CDR3 has 16 amino acids. The J segment lost 3 bases and the V segment lost 3 bases, leaving 4 bases of the junction unmatched. The CDR3 sequence: CASSFIAGGVYNEQFF. CDR3 bases: TGTGCCAGCAGTTTTATAGCGGGAGGGGTCTACAATGAGCAGTTCTTC.

The rearrangement links TRBV10-3 to TRBJ1-1; possibly TRBD1 for D (5 bases). Germline V lookup: CDR1 ENHRY, CDR2 SYGVKD. This CDR3 is built from 14 residues. V gave up 7 bases and J gave up 0 bases, with 12 bases separating them. DNA for the CDR3: TGTGCCATCACAACGCAGGGCTTGAACACTGAAGCTTTCTTT. Amino acid sequence: CAITTQGLNTEAFF.

About this clonotype: An end of the junction differs from the germline gene, which may be a read error. The chain joins TRBV20-1 to TRBJ2-7; 8 bases are a match to TRBD2. This CDR3 is built from 14 residues. Germline-derived CDR1 and CDR2 are DFQATT and SNEGSKA (reference sequence). The CDR3 DNA is TGCAGTGCTACCAGCGGGAGAGAGGTATACGGGCAGTACTTC. Translation: CSATSGREVYGQYF.

This rearrangement joins TRBV9 to TRBJ1-1; D ambiguous. This CDR3 is 17 amino acids long. Germline-derived CDR1 and CDR2 are SGDLS and YYNGEE. Trimming took 6 bases from V and 5 from J, leaving 26 bases between them. CDR3 nucleotides: TGTGCCAGCAAAGGGCCTTGGTCACATCGCGGGGTTACTGAAGCTTTCTTT. This codes for CASKGPWSHRGVTEAFF.

Notes on this clonotype: A read error may account for a junction end that differs from germline. The V and J genes are TRBV7-3 and TRBJ2-7, with 7 bases matching TRBD2. The DNA end is a closer match to TRBJ2-5, so the J assignment may be wrong. The CDR3 sequence is 16 residues long. Germline V CDR1 and CDR2: SGHTA, FQGTGA. CDR3 amino acids: CASNLGRGRGEETQYF. In nucleotides, the CDR3 is TGTGCCAGCAACTTAGGCCGGGGGAGGGGAGAAGAGACCCAGTACTTC.

This chain uses TRBV11-2 with TRBJ2-7, with a weak D call TRBD1 (6 bases). In germline, CDR1 is SGHAT, CDR2 FQNNGV. The CDR3 sequence is 13 residues long. The V gene lost 5 bases and the J gene lost 6 bases, with 14 bases spanning the gap. For the CDR3, the DNA is TGTGCCAGCAGCGTAACTGGACAGAGCGAGCAGTACTTC. The encoded protein is CASSVTGQSEQYF.

This clonotype was observed a few times. This chain connects TRBV7-2 to TRBJ2-1, with TRBD2 matching over 7 bases. The CDR3 consists of 15 residues. Germline CDR1 and CDR2: SGHTA and FQGNSA. The J segment lost 5 bases and the V segment lost 4 bases, leaving 8 bases of the junction unmatched. This CDR3 reads CASSSSGDLNNEQFF. In nucleotides, the CDR3 is TGTGCCAGCAGCTCGAGCGGGGACCTAAACAATGAGCAGTTCTTC. Full variable domain (remainder filled in from reference TRBV7-2 and TRBJ2-1): GAGVSQSPSNKVTEKGKDVELRCDPISGHTALYWYRQSLGQGLEFLIYFQGNSAPDKSGLPSDRFSAERTGGSVSTLTIQRTQQEDSAVYLCASSSSGDLNNEQFFGPGTRLTVL.

This clonotype showed up just a few times. The chain recombines TRBV5-6 with TRBJ2-3; tentatively, D is TRBD1 or TRBD2 (5 bases each). Per germline, CDR1 SGHDT and CDR2 YYEEEE. Trimming took off 4 bases at V and 3 bases at J, with 9 bases between the two ends. The CDR3 covers 13 residues. This chain's CDR3 is CASSMGRTDTQYF. CDR3 bases: TGTGCCAGCAGCATGGGACGGACAGATACGCAGTATTTT.

A word on this clonotype: In this CDR3 the conserved last residue, phenylalanine or tryptophan, is missing, so a read error is likely. The chain employs TRBV12-3 or TRBV12-4 and TRBJ2-1, with TRBD2 as a possible D gene (7 bases). Trimming stripped 5 bases from V and 7 bases from J, with 24 bases between. The length of the CDR3 is 17 residues. In DNA form, the CDR3 reads TGTGCCAGCAGTAGGGGGGACGGGGGGAGGGCCAGGAATGAGCAGTTCCTC. Translating it yields CASSRGDGGRARNEQFL.

The V and J genes are TRBV28 and TRBJ1-1, with D unresolved. Trimming took 7 bases from V and 5 from J, leaving 11 bases between them. The V gene's germline CDR1 is MDHEN and CDR2 SYDVKM. This CDR3 region has 12 residues. The DNA for the CDR3 is TGTGCCAGCAACCCGGCTGGGACTGAAGCTTTCTTT. It translates to CASNPAGTEAFF.

This clonotype appeared many times. This chain links TRBV20-1 with TRBJ1-2, with 8 bases matching TRBD1. The CDR3 contains 12 residues. V was clipped by 3 bases and J by 4 bases; unmatched bases: 1. Germline loops: CDR1 DFQATT, CDR2 SNEGSKA (reference sequence). CDR3 residues: CSARGQAYGYTF. The CDR3 DNA reads TGCAGTGCTAGGGGACAGGCCTATGGCTACACCTTC.

This clonotype occurred a few times. V is TRBV6-5 and J is TRBJ1-1; D is uncertain. Germline V gene sequence: CDR1 MNHEY, CDR2 SVGAGI. The CDR3 is 14 residues long. Trimming pared 2 bases from V and 1 base from J, leaving 8 bases between. The CDR3 sequence: CASSYGRTNTEAFF. The CDR3 DNA reads TGTGCCAGCAGTTACGGGCGGACGAACACTGAAGCTTTCTTT.

This sequence joins TRBV7-2 and TRBJ2-7; the D gene could be TRBD1 or TRBD2 (5 bases each). Trimming pared 3 bases from V and 3 bases from J, leaving 12 bases between. The CDR3 length is 14 residues. Per the germline V gene, CDR1 is SGHTA and CDR2 is FQGNSA. The CDR3 DNA follows: TGTGCCAGCAGCTTCCCGGGGCCTCACTACGAGCAGTACTTC. It yields the protein CASSFPGPHYEQYF.

The J gene is TRBJ2-4, the V gene TRBV29-1; no reliable D call. The CDR3 extends over 13 amino acids. Trimming stripped 8 bases from V and 5 bases from J, with 16 bases between. Germline V CDR1 and CDR2: SQVTM, ANQGSEA. The CDR3 loop is CSSFIPGQNIQYF. CDR3 sequence (DNA): TGCAGCTCCTTCATACCAGGTCAAAACATTCAGTACTTC.